What follows are 19 T cell receptor beta chains derived from one specimen sequenced in a study of Graves' ophthalmopathy and Graves' hyperthyroidism. The study amplified TCR beta CDR3 regions using RNA transcripts. In the first round, RT-PCR was carried out with HTBI primers, and a multiplex PCR formed the second round. A single record per CDR3 protein comes from TCRdb applying MiXCR to the multiplex PCR reads. In the table there are about 57,000 distinct CDR3 sequences, roughly half of which are singletons. Sequences were obtained from peripheral blood. Receptor source: an adult woman with Graves' ophthalmopathy.

The chain links TRBV4-1 to TRBJ1-5, with D perhaps matching TRBD1 (5 bases). The CDR3 has 13 amino acids. The ends were cut back, 1 base at V and 9 bases at J, with 10 bases in the middle. The germline CDR1 and CDR2 sequences are MGHRA and YSYEKL. The CDR3 DNA reads TGCGCCAGCAGCCAAGTGGGACCTGGGCCCCAGCATTTT. As protein: CASSQVGPGPQHF.

The chain has TRBV29-1 and TRBJ1-1, with D unresolved. The CDR3 is made up of 12 amino acids. Germline CDR1 reads SQVTM; CDR2 reads ANQGSEA. The CDR3 protein is CSLRHLNTEAFF. The CDR3 DNA is TGCAGTTTAAGACACTTGAACACTGAAGCTTTCTTT.

This chain joins TRBV7-2 and TRBJ1-6; 9 bases are a match to TRBD1. V was clipped by 5 bases and J by 11 bases; unmatched bases: 7. The germline V gene encodes CDR1 SGHTA and CDR2 FQGNSA. The CDR3 has 14 residues. The CDR3 reads CASSLGQGRTPLHF. CDR3 nucleotide sequence: TGTGCCAGCAGCCTGGGACAGGGCAGGACACCCCTCCACTTT.

The chain recombines TRBV30 with TRBJ1-1; tentatively, D is TRBD1 (5 bases). The CDR3 runs to 11 residues. Trimming shortened V by 8 bases and J by 1 base, and 8 bases separated the two germline ends. Germline CDR1 reads GTSNPN; CDR2 reads SVGIG (reference sequence). The CDR3 here is CARQGNTEAFF. As DNA, the CDR3 is TGTGCCCGTCAGGGGAACACTGAAGCTTTCTTT.

In its sample, this clonotype was seen many times. This sequence joins TRBV6-1 and TRBJ1-1, with 7 positions matching TRBD1. Germline V lookup: CDR1 MNHNS, CDR2 SASEGT. V trimming: 6 bases; J trimming: 5 bases; junction bases outside the gene matches: 12. The CDR3 has 15 residues. CDR3 DNA: TGTGCCAGCAGCGCCCTTAGCAAACAGGGGACTGAAGCTTTCTTT. It specifies CASSALSKQGTEAFF.

This clonotype came up once. The chain combines TRBV6-4 with TRBJ2-1, with 9 bases fitting TRBD2. Germline loops: CDR1 MRHNA, CDR2 SNTAGT. V lost 6 bases and J lost 10; bases outside the gene matches: 7. There are 13 residues in the CDR3. CDR3 protein: CASSGALAGEQFF. For the CDR3, the DNA is TGTGCCAGCAGCGGCGCTCTAGCGGGAGAGCAGTTCTTC.

The V call is TRBV19, the J call TRBJ2-1; maybe TRBD2 (6 bases). Germline-derived CDR1 and CDR2 are LNHDA and SQIVND (reference sequence). This CDR3 has 15 amino acids. Deletions cut 3 bases from V and 0 bases from J, with 9 bases between. CDR3 coding DNA: TGTGCCAGTAGTATGACTAGTATCTCCTACAATGAGCAGTTCTTC. Translation gives CASSMTSISYNEQFF.

CDR3 nucleotide sequence: TGTGCCAGTAGAAGGGGGGGACAGAGCAATCAGCATTTT. This translates into CASRRGGQSNQHF. The V and J genes are TRBV19 and TRBJ1-5; 7 nucleotides match TRBD1. The CDR3 is made up of 13 amino acids. Germline assignment: CDR1 LNHDA and CDR2 SQIVND (reference sequence). V lost 6 bases and J lost 13; bases outside the gene matches: 12.

This clonotype was detected ten times or more. This chain links TRBV4-1 with TRBJ1-2; D unresolved. The germline V and J ends were trimmed by 0 bases and 8 bases, with 10 bases remaining between them. The V gene's germline CDR1 is MGHRA and CDR2 YSYEKL. This CDR3 is built from 13 residues. This chain's CDR3 is CASSQDEAGGYTF. The CDR3 DNA reads TGCGCCAGCAGCCAAGATGAAGCGGGAGGCTACACCTTC.

A note on this clonotype: The conserved phenylalanine or tryptophan normally closing the CDR3 is absent here, so this likely arose from a read error. The chain links TRBV6-6 to TRBJ2-3; 7 bases line up with TRBD2. The junction had 9 bases not matched to a gene; V was cut back by 0 bases and J by 0 bases. The CDR3 length is 18 residues. Germline assignment: CDR1 MNHNY and CDR2 SVGAGI (reference sequence). The DNA of the CDR3 is TGTGCCAGCAGTTACTCCCTTGGGGGGAGGGTCAGCACAGATACGCAGTATTCT. The encoded protein is CASSYSLGGRVSTDTQYS.

The rearrangement joins TRBV7-2 to TRBJ1-5; D is possibly TRBD1 (6 bases). V was trimmed by 0 bases and J by 5 bases, leaving 11 bases between them. CDR1 SGHTA and CDR2 FQGNSA come from the germline V gene. The CDR3 has 15 residues. CDR3 coding DNA: TGTGCCAGCAGCTTAGCGGGGGCAGACGATCAGCCCCAGCATTTT. Translation gives CASSLAGADDQPQHF.

The rearrangement links TRBV9 to TRBJ2-7; 8 bases fit TRBD1. The CDR3 is 14 residues long. In germline, CDR1 is SGDLS, CDR2 YYNGEE. The CDR3 protein is CARDPGTGPYEQYF. CDR3 DNA: TGTGCTAGAGATCCCGGGACAGGACCCTACGAGCAGTACTTC.

V gene TRBV7-6 combines with J gene TRBJ1-1; maybe TRBD1 (6 bases). CDR3 length: 13 residues. V was shortened by 5 bases and J by 6 bases, with 13 bases between the two germline ends. CDR1 is SGHVS and CDR2 is FNYEAQ in the germline V gene. CDR3 in amino acids: CASSETGSAEAFF. The CDR3 bases are TGTGCCAGCAGCGAAACAGGGAGCGCTGAAGCTTTCTTT.

By frequency in the sample, this clonotype is medium-sized (0.01 to 0.1%). V and J are TRBV2 and TRBJ2-7; the D call may be TRBD1 or TRBD2 (6 bases each). The CDR3 sequence is 13 residues long. The ends were cut back, 7 bases at V and 3 bases at J, with 13 bases in the middle. Germline CDR1 reads SNHLY; CDR2 reads FYNNEI. The CDR3, as DNA: TGTGCCAGCAAGGGGGACTTTATCTACGAGCAGTACTTC. Its protein is CASKGDFIYEQYF.

This clonotype appeared many times. A read error may produce the germline difference seen at one junction end. The chain carries TRBV12-3 or TRBV12-4 and TRBJ2-7; a weak D match, TRBD2 (6 bases). The CDR3 totals 16 residues. The chain's CDR3 is CASSSFVGSGSCEQYF. As DNA, the CDR3 is TGTGCCAGCAGTTCCTTTGTCGGGAGCGGGTCCTGCGAGCAGTACTTC.

This CDR3 is CASSELQKSTQHF. CDR3 in DNA: TGTGCCAGCAGTGAACTTCAGAAGTCAACCCAGCATTTT. V gene TRBV6-1 combines with J gene TRBJ1-5; D gene uncertain. Germline V gives CDR1 MNHNS, CDR2 SASEGT. V lost 2 bases and J lost 11, with 13 bases in between. This CDR3 comprises 13 residues.

On this clonotype itself: A much larger clonotype is one base distant, so this may be a read error. The chain carries TRBV4-3 and TRBJ1-1, with 8 nucleotides matching TRBD1. Unmatched junction bases numbered 7, after V lost 6 bases and J lost 1 base. CDR3 length: 15 residues. Germline-derived CDR1 and CDR2 are LGHNA and YSLEER. In DNA form, the CDR3 reads TGCGCCAGCAGGGACAGGGCCACGACGAACACTGAAGCTTTCTTT. Translation gives CASRDRATTNTEAFF.

The CDR3: CASSDRTSGRDEQYF. The CDR3 DNA follows: TGTGCCAGCAGTGACCGGACTAGCGGGAGGGATGAGCAGTATTTT. The gene calls are TRBV6-4 and TRBJ2-3, with TRBD2 identical over 15 bases. This CDR3 contains 15 residues. The J segment lost 11 bases and the V segment lost 2 bases, leaving 5 bases of the junction unmatched. Germline V gene sequence: CDR1 MRHNA, CDR2 SNTAGT.

This clonotype was picked up many times. The chain recombines TRBV7-9 with TRBJ1-5; maybe TRBD1 (5 bases). The CDR3 has 13 amino acids. Germline CDR1 and CDR2: SEHNR and FQNEAQ (reference sequence). V was cut by 5 bases and J by 4 bases, with 9 bases left in between. CDR3 residues: CASSSGGNQPQHF. The CDR3 DNA reads as TGTGCCAGCAGCAGCGGGGGAAATCAGCCCCAGCATTTT.